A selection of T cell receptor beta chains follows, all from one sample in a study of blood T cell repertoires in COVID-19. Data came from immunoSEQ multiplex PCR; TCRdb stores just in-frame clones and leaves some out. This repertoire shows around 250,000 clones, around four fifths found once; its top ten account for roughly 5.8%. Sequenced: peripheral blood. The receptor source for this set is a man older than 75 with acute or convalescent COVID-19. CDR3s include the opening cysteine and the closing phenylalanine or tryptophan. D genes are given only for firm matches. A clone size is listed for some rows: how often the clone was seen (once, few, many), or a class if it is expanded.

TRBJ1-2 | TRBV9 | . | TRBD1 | TGTGCCAGCACCAGGGGGGATGGCTACACCTTC | CASTRGDGYTF
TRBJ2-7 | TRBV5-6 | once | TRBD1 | TGTGCCAGCAGCTTGGTTGGGCAGGGGGCCTACGAGCAGTACTTC | CASSLVGQGAYEQYF
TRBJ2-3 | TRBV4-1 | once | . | TGCGCCAGCAGCCAAGATTCGCGGAGCACAGATACGCAGTATTTT | CASSQDSRSTDTQYF
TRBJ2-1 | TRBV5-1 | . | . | TGCGCCAGCAGCTTGGAGGGGTCGGGCAATGAGCAGTTCTTC | CASSLEGSGNEQFF
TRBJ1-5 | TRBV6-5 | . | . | TGTGCCAGCAGTAGGCAGGGCAATCAGCCCCAGCATTTT | CASSRQGNQPQHF
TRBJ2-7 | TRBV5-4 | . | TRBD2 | TGTGCCAGCAGCTTGGTGGGGACTAGCGGCTACGAGCAGTACTTC | CASSLVGTSGYEQYF
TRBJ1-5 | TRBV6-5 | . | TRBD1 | TGTGCCAGCAGCGACCGACAGGGCCGGCAGCATTTT | CASSDRQGRQHF
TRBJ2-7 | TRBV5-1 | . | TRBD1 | TGCGCCAGCAGCTATGGGACAGGGTTGCGCGAGCAGTACTTC | CASSYGTGLREQYF
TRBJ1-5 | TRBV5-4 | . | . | TGTGCCAGCAGCTTGTCGGGACAAAATCAGCCCCAGCATTTT | CASSLSGQNQPQHF
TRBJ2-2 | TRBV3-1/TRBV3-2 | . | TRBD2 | TGTGCCAGCAGCCAACGGACTAGCAGAAACACCGGGGAGCTGTTTTTT | CASSQRTSRNTGELFF
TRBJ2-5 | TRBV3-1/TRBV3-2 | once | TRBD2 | TGTGCCAGCAGCCAAGCGTCTAGCGGGCAAGAGACCCAGTACTTC | CASSQASSGQETQYF
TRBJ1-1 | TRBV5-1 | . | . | TGCGCCAGCAGCTTGGCTGTCGGCGGGATGAACACTGAAGCTTTCTTT | CASSLAVGGMNTEAFF
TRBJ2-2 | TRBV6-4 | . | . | TGTGCCAGCAGCCCTCAGGGTCTTGGCACCGGGGAGCTGTTTTTT | CASSPQGLGTGELFF
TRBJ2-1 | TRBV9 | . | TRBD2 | TGTGCCAGCAGCGCTCACCGGACTAGCGGGGGGAATGAGCAGTTCTTC | CASSAHRTSGGNEQFF
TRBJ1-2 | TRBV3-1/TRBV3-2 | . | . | TGTGCCAGCAGCCCCTGGACAGCTTCCTATGGCTACACCTTC | CASSPWTASYGYTF
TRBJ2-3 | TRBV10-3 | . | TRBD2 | TGTGCCATCAGTCTTGACTTGTCTAGCGGTAGCACAGATACGCAGTATTTT | CAISLDLSSGSTDTQYF
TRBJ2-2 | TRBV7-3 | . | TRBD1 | TGTGCCAGCAGCTCTGACAGGGGGGACACCGGGGAGCTGTTTTTT | CASSSDRGDTGELFF
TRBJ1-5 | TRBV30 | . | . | TGTGCCTGGAGGGGGCCCAGGTCCAATCAGCCCCAGCATTTT | CAWRGPRSNQPQHF
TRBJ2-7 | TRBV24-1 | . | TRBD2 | TGTGCCACCAGTGATCGGACTAGCGGGAGCTACGAGCAGTACTTC | CATSDRTSGSYEQYF
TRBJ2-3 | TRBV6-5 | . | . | TGTGCCAGCCGGGGGGCGCCCCGCACAGATACGCAGTATTTT | CASRGAPRTDTQYF
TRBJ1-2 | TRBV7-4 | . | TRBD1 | TGTGCCAGCAGCGGGCCGGCAGTAGGGGGCCCTTTGGGTGGCTATGGCTACACCTTC | CASSGPAVGGPLGGYGYTF
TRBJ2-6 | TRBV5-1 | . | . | TGCGCCAGCAGCCGCTACACGGGGTTTGGTGGGGCCAACGTCCTGACTTTC | CASSRYTGFGGANVLTF
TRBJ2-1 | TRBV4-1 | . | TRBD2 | TGCGCCAGCAGCCAGAGCGGGGTCCGGGGGGAATACAATGAGCAGTTCTTC | CASSQSGVRGEYNEQFF
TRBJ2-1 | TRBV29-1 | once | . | TGCAGCGTTGAAACCACAGCCGACAATGAGCAGTTCTTC | CSVETTADNEQFF
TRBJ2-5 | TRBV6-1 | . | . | TGTGCCAGCAGTGAAGCTTCCTCCCAGTACTTC | CASSEASSQYF
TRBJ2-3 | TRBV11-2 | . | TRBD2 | TGTGCCAGCAGCTTGCAAGCGGGAGTGGTTACGCAGTATTTT | CASSLQAGVVTQYF
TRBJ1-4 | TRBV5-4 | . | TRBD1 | TGTGCCAGCAGCCTACCCGACAGGGATGAAAAACTGTTTTTT | CASSLPDRDEKLFF
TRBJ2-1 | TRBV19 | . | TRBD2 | TGTGCCAGTAGTACGACTAGCGGGGTATACAATGAGCAGTTCTTC | CASSTTSGVYNEQFF
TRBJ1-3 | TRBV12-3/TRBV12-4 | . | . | TGTGCCAGCAGTTTACACTCTGGAAACACCATATATTTT | CASSLHSGNTIYF
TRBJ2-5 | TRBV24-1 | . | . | TGTGCCACCAGCCTGGGGGCGGGAGAGGCGGAGACCCAGTACTTC | CATSLGAGEAETQYF
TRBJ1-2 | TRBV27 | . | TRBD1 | TGTGCCAGCAGGGGACAGGGGCGACTTGCGAGGGGCTACACCTTC | CASRGQGRLARGYTF
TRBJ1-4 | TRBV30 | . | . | TGTGCCTGGAGTGTCATTGCAGGGGTGGGTGAAAAACTGTTTTTT | CAWSVIAGVGEKLFF
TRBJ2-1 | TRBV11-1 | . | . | TGTGCCAGCAGTGTGGAGGGGGCAGGCAATGAGCAGTTCTTC | CASSVEGAGNEQFF
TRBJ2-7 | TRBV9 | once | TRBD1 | TGTGCCAGCAGCTCAAGACAGGGGGCGAGGGTCGAGCAGTACTTC | CASSSRQGARVEQYF
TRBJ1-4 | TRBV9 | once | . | TGTGCCAGCAGCGTATCTTGGGGCACAAATGAAAAACTGTTTTTT | CASSVSWGTNEKLFF
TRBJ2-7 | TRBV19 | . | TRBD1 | TGTGCCAGTAGTATAGGGGACAGGATTACCTACGAGCAGTACTTC | CASSIGDRITYEQYF
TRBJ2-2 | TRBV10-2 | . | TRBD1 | TGCGCCAGCAGGACAGGGGGCCCCACCGGGGAGCTGTTTTTT | CASRTGGPTGELFF
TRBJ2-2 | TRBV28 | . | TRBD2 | TGTGCCAGCAGTTTACTAGCGGGAGGACGTACCCGGGCCGGGGAGCTGTTTTTT | CASSLLAGGRTRAGELFF
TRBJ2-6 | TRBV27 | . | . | TGTGCCAGCAGTAAACAGGTCAACTCTGGGGCCAACGTCCTGACTTTC | CASSKQVNSGANVLTF
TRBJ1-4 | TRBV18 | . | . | TGTGCCAGCTCTAGGGGCCCTAATGAAAAACTGTTTTTT | CASSRGPNEKLFF
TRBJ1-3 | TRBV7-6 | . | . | TGTGCCAGCAGCTCCCAACAGGGCCACTCTGGAAACACCATATATTTT | CASSSQQGHSGNTIYF